A selection of T cell receptor beta chains follows, all from one sample in a study of T cell repertoires in cytomegalovirus infection. MiXCR, applied by TCRdb to the reads, yields one record per CDR3 protein. The sample records around 740,000 distinct CDR3 sequences, approximately 40% being singletons. Sequenced material: PBMCs. The receptor source for this set is a human donor in good health (CMV status not recorded). Some clones in this sample may be carry-over from other donors' samples. CDR3s include the opening cysteine and the closing phenylalanine or tryptophan. A D gene is named only where the DNA matches it firmly. Expanded clones are given a class, and other clones once, few, many or no size at all.

v_gene	d_gene	abundance	j_gene	CDR3nt	CDR3aa
TRBV2	-	-	TRBJ2-3	TGTGCCAGCAGACTAGCAAGCTATACGCAGTATTTT	CASRLASYTQYF
TRBV29-1	-	-	TRBJ1-1	TGCAGCGTTCGCGACAGAGTAAACACTGAAGCTTTCTTT	CSVRDRVNTEAFF
TRBV5-1	TRBD2	once	TRBJ2-5	TGCGCCAGCAGTCGTCTAGCGGGGGTCTCAATCCAAGAGACCCAGTACTTC	CASSRLAGVSIQETQYF
TRBV29-1	-	-	TRBJ2-5	TGCAGCGTTGAAGGCCGCGGGACAGTCCAAGAGACCCAGTACTTC	CSVEGRGTVQETQYF
TRBV7-8	TRBD2	-	TRBJ2-3	TGTGCCAGCAGCTTAGTCGCGGGGGTTACCCTCACAGATACGCAGTATTTT	CASSLVAGVTLTDTQYF
TRBV28	-	-	TRBJ2-7	TGTGCCAGCAGTTTATCAGTGAGGGGCAAGTACGAGCAGTACTTC	CASSLSVRGKYEQYF
TRBV6-5	-	few	TRBJ1-3	TGTGCCAGCAGCCCCGGTTGGGCTGGAAACACCATATATTTT	CASSPGWAGNTIYF
TRBV7-9	-	few	TRBJ1-1	TGTGCCAGCAGCGATTACAGGGCTTATTACACTGAAGCTTTCTTT	CASSDYRAYYTEAFF
TRBV28	-	many	TRBJ1-5	TGTGCCAGCAGTTTGTATGGGGACTTTGGTCAGCCCCAGCATTTT	CASSLYGDFGQPQHF
TRBV10-2	TRBD1	-	TRBJ1-1	TGCGCCAGCGTTCCGGCCGGGACAGCGGCCACTGAAGCTTTCTTT	CASVPAGTAATEAFF
TRBV28	TRBD2	-	TRBJ2-2	TGTGCCAGCACCCTCCCACGCACACCGGGACTAGCGGGAGCGAGGGGTGTCACCGGGGAGCTGTTTTTT	CASTLPRTPGLAGARGVTGELFF
TRBV10-3	-	-	TRBJ2-7	TGTGCCATCAGATCTCGGACATCCTACGAGCAGTACTTC	CAIRSRTSYEQYF
TRBV2	-	-	TRBJ2-7	TGTGCCAGCAGTGAAGGGCAGGGGTACTACGAGCAGTACTTC	CASSEGQGYYEQYF
TRBV7-2	-	-	TRBJ2-6	TGTGCCAGCAGCTTATTGGGCCCCGCTCGATCGGGGGCCAACGTCCTGACTTTC	CASSLLGPARSGANVLTF
TRBV7-6	-	many	TRBJ2-1	TGTGCCAGCAGCTTAGGCAGCCCCACCTACAATGAGCAGTTCTTC	CASSLGSPTYNEQFF
TRBV28	-	many	TRBJ1-1	TGTGCCAGCAGTTTATGGGATTTTGGGAGGGAAGGTATGAACACTGAAGCTTTCTTT	CASSLWDFGREGMNTEAFF
TRBV19	-	-	TRBJ2-7	TGTGCCAGTAGTATCATTTTCAGGGACGAGCAGTACTTC	CASSIIFRDEQYF
TRBV19	TRBD1	few	TRBJ2-4	TGTGCCAGTAACCTAGCCACAGGGGTCGGGAACATTCAGTACTTC	CASNLATGVGNIQYF
TRBV6-5	-	-	TRBJ2-3	TGTGCCAGCAGTTACGGGGGTGGCTGCACAGATACGCAGTATTTT	CASSYGGGCTDTQYF
TRBV24-1	-	-	TRBJ1-2	TGTGCCACCAGTGATCAACGATCTTATGGCTACACCTTC	CATSDQRSYGYTF
TRBV7-2	-	many	TRBJ1-6	TGTGCCAGCAGCTTAGAGGCCAGAAACTCACCCCTCCACTTT	CASSLEARNSPLHF
TRBV14	-	-	TRBJ2-7	TGTGCCAGCAGCCAAGTCGGGGGAACCCCCTACGAGCAGTACTTC	CASSQVGGTPYEQYF
TRBV5-4	-	-	TRBJ1-4	TGTGCCAGCAGCGCCGCGGGAGGGCAGAGAACTAATGAAAAACTGTTTTTT	CASSAAGGQRTNEKLFF
TRBV10-3	TRBD2	-	TRBJ2-7	TGTGCCATCATGAGCGGGACGAACTACGAGCAGTACTTC	CAIMSGTNYEQYF
TRBV11-1	-	few	TRBJ1-4	TGTGCCAGCAGCGGACACCACTCTAATGAAAAACTGTTTTTT	CASSGHHSNEKLFF
TRBV12-3/TRBV12-4	TRBD1	few	TRBJ1-1	TGTGCCAGCAGTCGGACAGGGGGCATCACTGAAGCTTTCTTT	CASSRTGGITEAFF
TRBV19	-	-	TRBJ1-1	TGTGCCAGTAGTATAACGGCTGGGACTGAAGCTTTCTTT	CASSITAGTEAFF
TRBV6-2/TRBV6-3	-	-	TRBJ2-5	TGTGCCAGCAGTCTGACCTCAGTCGTCCAGTACTTC	CASSLTSVVQYF